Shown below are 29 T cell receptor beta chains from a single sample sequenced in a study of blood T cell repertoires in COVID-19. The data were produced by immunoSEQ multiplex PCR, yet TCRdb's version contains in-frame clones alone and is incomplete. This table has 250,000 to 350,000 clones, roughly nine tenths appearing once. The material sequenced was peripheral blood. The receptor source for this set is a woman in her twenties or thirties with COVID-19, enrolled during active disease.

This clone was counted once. Here the CDR3 DNA reads TGCGCCAGCAGCTCGTCGGGACAGGGATTTACCGGGGAGCTGTTTTTT. This codes for CASSSSGQGFTGELFF. This chain links TRBV5-1 with TRBJ2-2; 9 bases align to TRBD1. Trimming at V came to 3 bases and at J to 5 bases, leaving 8 bases not matched to a gene. The CDR3 contains 16 residues. The V gene's germline CDR1 is SGHRS and CDR2 YFSETQ.

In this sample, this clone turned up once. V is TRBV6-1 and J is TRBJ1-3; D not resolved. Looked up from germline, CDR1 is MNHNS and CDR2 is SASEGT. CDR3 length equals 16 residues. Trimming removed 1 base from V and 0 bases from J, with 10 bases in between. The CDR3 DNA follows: TGTGCCAGCAGTGAAGGCCCAATGAGCTCTGGAAACACCATATATTTT. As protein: CASSEGPMSSGNTIYF.

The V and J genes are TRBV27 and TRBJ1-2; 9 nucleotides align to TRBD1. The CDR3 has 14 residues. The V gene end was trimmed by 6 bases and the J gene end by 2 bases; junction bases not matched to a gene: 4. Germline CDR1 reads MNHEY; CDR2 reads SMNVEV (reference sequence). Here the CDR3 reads CASRFGTGNYGYTF. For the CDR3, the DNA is TGTGCCAGCAGGTTCGGGACAGGGAACTATGGCTACACCTTC.

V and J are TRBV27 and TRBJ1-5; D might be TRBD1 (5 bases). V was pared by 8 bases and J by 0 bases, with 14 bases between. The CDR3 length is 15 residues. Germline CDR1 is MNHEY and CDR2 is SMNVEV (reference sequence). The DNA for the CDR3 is TGTGCCAGCGTCCAGACCGGGGGTAGCAATCAGCCCCAGCATTTT. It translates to CASVQTGGSNQPQHF.

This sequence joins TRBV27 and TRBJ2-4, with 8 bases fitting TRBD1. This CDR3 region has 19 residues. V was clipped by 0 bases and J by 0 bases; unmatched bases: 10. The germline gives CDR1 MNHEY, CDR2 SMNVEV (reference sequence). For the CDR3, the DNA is TGTGCCAGCAGTTTATCATATGAACCAGGGGGCCTAGCCAAAAACATTCAGTACTTC. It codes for CASSLSYEPGGLAKNIQYF.

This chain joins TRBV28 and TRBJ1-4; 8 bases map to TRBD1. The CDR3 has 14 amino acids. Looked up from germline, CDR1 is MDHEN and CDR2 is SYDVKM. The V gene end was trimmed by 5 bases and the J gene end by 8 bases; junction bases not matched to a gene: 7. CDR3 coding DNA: TGTGCCAGCAGTCCCGGACAGGGAAGGGAAAAACTGTTTTTT. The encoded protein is CASSPGQGREKLFF.

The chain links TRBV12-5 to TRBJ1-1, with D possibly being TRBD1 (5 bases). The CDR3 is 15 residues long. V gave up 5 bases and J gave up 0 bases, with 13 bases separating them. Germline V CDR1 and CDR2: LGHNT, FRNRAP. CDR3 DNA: TGTGCTAGTGGTCTGCCGGGGGATCTGAACACTGAAGCTTTCTTT. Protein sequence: CASGLPGDLNTEAFF.

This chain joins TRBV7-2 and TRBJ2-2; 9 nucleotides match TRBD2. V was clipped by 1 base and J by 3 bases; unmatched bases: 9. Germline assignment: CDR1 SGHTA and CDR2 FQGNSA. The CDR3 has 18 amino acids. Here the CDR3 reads CASSLDPGLANYTGELFF. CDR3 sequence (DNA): TGTGCCAGCAGCTTAGATCCGGGACTAGCCAATTACACCGGGGAGCTGTTTTTT.

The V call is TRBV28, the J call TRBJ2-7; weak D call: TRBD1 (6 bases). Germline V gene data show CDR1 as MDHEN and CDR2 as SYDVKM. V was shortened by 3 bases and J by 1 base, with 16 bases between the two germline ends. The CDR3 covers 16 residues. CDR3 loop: CASSFSYRVSSYEQYF. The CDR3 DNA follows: TGTGCCAGCAGTTTTTCGTACAGGGTATCGTCCTACGAGCAGTACTTC.

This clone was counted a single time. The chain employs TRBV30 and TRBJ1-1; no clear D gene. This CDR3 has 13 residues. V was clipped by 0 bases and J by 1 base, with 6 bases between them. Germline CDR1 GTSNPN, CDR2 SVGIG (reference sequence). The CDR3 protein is CAWSVQRNTEAFF. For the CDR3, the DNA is TGTGCCTGGAGTGTACAGAGGAACACTGAAGCTTTCTTT.

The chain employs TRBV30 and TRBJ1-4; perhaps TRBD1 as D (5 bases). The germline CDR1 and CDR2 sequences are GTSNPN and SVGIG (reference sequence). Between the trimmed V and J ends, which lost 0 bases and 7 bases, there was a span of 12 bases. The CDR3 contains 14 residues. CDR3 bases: TGTGCCTGGAGTGTGTCAGGGCAGGCTGAAAAACTGTTTTTT. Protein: CAWSVSGQAEKLFF.

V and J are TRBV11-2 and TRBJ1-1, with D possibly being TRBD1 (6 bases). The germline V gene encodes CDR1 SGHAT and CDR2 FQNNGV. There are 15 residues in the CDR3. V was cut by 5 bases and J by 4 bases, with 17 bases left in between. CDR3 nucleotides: TGTGCCAGCAGCCGCGGAATGGGGGCGACCACTGAAGCTTTCTTT. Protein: CASSRGMGATTEAFF.

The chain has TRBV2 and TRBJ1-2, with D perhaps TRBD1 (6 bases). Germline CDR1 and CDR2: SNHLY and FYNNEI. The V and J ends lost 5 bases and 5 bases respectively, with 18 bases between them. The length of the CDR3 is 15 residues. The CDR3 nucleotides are TGTGCCAGCAGTCCCTTACAGGGAGCGGTTTATGGCTACACCTTC. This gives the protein CASSPLQGAVYGYTF.

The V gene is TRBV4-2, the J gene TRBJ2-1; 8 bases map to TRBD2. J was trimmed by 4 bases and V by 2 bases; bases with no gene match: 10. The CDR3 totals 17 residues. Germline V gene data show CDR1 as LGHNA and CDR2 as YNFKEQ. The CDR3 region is CASSQKEIGTSYNEQFF. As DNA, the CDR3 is TGTGCCAGCAGCCAAAAGGAGATCGGGACTAGTTACAATGAGCAGTTCTTC.

Here the CDR3 reads CASRRRGLVVKKVDTEAFF. The CDR3 DNA reads as TGTGCCAGCAGGCGTAGGGGGTTAGTGGTAAAAAAGGTCGACACTGAAGCTTTCTTT. The rearrangement joins TRBV2 to TRBJ1-1; possibly TRBD1 for D (6 bases). The germline V and J ends were trimmed by 6 bases and 3 bases, with 29 bases remaining between them. This CDR3 spans 19 amino acids. Germline lookup yields CDR1 SNHLY and CDR2 FYNNEI.

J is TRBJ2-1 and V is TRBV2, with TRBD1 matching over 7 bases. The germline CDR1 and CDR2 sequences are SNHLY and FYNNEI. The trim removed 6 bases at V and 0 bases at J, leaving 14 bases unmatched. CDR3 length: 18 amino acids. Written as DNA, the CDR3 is TGTGCCAGCAGATATACAGGGGAGTCGGGTTCCTCCTACAATGAGCAGTTCTTC. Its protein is CASRYTGESGSSYNEQFF.

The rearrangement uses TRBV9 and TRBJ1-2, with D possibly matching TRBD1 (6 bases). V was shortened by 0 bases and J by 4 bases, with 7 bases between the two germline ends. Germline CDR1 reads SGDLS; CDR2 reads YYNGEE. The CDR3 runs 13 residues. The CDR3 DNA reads TGTGCCAGCAGCGTAGGACAGGCCTATGGCTACACCTTC. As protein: CASSVGQAYGYTF.

The CDR3 DNA reads TGTGCCAGCAGCTTAGCGCCCTATGGACAGGGTAATCAGCCCCAGCATTTT. Translating it yields CASSLAPYGQGNQPQHF. The chain combines TRBV7-2 with TRBJ1-5; TRBD1 aligns across 8 bases. Germline values: CDR1 SGHTA, CDR2 FQGNSA. The CDR3 spans 17 residues. J was trimmed by 4 bases and V by 0 bases; bases with no gene match: 8.

The CDR3: CSVTTGDQPQHF. DNA for the CDR3: TGCAGCGTCACCACAGGGGATCAGCCCCAGCATTTT. The chain has TRBV29-1 and TRBJ1-5; 7 nucleotides align to TRBD1. V was clipped by 6 bases and J by 5 bases; unmatched bases: 4. Germline V lookup: CDR1 SQVTM, CDR2 ANQGSEA. CDR3 size: 12 residues. Full variable domain (missing parts from reference TRBV29-1 and TRBJ1-5): SAVISQKPSRDICQRGTSLTIQCQVDSQVTMMFWYRQQPGQSLTLIATANQGSEATYESGFVIDKFPISRPNLTFSTLTVSNMSPEDSSIYLCSVTTGDQPQHFGDGTRLSIL.

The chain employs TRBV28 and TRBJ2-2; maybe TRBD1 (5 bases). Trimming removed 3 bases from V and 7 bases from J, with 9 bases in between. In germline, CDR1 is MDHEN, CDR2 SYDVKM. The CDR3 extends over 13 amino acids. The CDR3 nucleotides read TGTGCCAGCAGTTTGGGGCACGGCGGGGAGCTGTTTTTT. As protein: CASSLGHGGELFF. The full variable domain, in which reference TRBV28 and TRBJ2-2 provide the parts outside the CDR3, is DVKVTQSSRYLVKRTGEKVFLECVQDMDHENMFWYRQDPGLGLRLIYFSYDVKMKEKGDIPEGYSVSREKKERFSLILESASTNQTSMYLCASSLGHGGELFFGEGSRLTVL.

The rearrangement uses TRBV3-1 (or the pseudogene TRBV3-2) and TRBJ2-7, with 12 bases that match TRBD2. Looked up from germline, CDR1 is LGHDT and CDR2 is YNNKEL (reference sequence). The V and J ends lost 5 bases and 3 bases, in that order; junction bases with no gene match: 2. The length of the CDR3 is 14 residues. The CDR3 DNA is TGTGCCAGCAGCGCACTAGCGGGAGGCTACGAGCAGTACTTC. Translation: CASSALAGGYEQYF.

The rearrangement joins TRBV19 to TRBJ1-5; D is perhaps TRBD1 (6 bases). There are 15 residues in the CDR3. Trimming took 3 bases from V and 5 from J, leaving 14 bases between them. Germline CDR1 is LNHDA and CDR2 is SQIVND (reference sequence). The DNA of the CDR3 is TGTGCCAGTAGTATCGACTTCGCAGGGGATCAGCCCCAGCATTTT. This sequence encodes CASSIDFAGDQPQHF.

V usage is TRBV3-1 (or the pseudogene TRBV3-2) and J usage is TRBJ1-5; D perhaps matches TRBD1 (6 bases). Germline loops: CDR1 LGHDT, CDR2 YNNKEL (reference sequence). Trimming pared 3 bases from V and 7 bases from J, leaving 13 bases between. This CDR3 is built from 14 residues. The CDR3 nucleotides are TGTGCCAGCAGCCACAGGGCAGGGGAACAGCCCCAGCATTTT. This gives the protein CASSHRAGEQPQHF.

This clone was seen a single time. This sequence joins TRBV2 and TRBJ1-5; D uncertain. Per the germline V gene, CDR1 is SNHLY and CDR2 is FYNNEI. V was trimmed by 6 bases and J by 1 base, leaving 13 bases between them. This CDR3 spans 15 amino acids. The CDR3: CASRLEIGSNQPQHF. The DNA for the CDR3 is TGTGCCAGCAGACTAGAGATTGGGAGCAATCAGCCCCAGCATTTT.

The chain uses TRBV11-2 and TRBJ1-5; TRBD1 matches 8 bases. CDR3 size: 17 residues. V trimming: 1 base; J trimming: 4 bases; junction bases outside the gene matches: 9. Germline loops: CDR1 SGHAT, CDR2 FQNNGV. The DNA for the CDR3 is TGTGCCAGCAGCTTAGGCCTCCGACAGGGGAGGAATCAGCCCCAGCATTTT. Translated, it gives CASSLGLRQGRNQPQHF.

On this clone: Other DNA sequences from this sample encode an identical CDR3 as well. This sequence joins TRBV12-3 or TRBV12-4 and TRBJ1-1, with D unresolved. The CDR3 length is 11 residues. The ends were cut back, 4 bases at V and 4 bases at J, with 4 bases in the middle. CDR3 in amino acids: CASSSFTEAFF. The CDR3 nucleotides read TGTGCCAGCAGTTCCTTCACTGAAGCTTTCTTT.

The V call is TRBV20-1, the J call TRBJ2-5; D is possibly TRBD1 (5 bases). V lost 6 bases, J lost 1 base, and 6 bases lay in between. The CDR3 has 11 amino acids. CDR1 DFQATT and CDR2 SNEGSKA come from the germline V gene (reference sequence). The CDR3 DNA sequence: TGCAGTGCAGGGGCCCAAGAGACCCAGTACTTC. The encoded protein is CSAGAQETQYF.

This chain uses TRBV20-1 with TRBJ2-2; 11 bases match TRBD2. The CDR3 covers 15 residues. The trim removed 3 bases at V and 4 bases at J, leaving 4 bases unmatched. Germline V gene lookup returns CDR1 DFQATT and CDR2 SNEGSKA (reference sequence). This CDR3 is CSASLTSGSTGELFF. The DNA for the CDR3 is TGCAGTGCTAGTCTTACTAGCGGGAGCACCGGGGAGCTGTTTTTT.

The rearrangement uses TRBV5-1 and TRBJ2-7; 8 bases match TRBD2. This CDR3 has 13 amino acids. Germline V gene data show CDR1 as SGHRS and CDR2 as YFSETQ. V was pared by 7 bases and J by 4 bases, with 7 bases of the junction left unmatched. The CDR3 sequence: CASGPGGVYEQYF. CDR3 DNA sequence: TGCGCCAGCGGACCCGGGGGGGTATACGAGCAGTACTTC.